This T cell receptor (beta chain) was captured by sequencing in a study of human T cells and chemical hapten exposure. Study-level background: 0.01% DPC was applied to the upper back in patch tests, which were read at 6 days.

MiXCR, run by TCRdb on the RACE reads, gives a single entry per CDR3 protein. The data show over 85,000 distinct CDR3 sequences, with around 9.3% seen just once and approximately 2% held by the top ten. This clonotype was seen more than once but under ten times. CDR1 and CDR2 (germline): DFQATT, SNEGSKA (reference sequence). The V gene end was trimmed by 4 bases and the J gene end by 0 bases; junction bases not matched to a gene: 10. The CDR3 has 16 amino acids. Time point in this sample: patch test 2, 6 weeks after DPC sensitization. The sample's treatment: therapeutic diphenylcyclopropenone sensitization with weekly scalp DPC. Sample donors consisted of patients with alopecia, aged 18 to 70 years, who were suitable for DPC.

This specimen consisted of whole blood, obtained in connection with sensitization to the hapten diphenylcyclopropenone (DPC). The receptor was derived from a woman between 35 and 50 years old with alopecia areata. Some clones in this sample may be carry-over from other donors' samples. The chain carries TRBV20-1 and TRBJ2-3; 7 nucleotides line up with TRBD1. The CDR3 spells CSATGTVESSTDTQYF. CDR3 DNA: TGCAGTGCTACCGGGACAGTGGAGTCTAGCACAGATACGCAGTATTTT.